This T cell receptor (beta chain) stems from a study of metastatic and nonmetastatic thyroid tumors. Until they underwent thyroid surgery, no patient had received any treatment. Study findings and constraints: Malignant thyroid tumors reportedly exceeded benign nodules significantly in TCR beta diversity, with the difference appearing in blood and tumor.

This clone has ten or more counts. The antigen is undetermined. TCRdb re-processed the PCR reads through MiXCR. Altogether roughly 28,000 clones are present, under 25% being singletons, with the ten largest covering 39%. The CDR3 extends over 15 amino acids. The V end lost 5 bases, the J end lost 5 bases, and 17 bases lay between the germline ends. Germline V gene lookup returns CDR1 LGHDT and CDR2 YNNKEL (reference sequence). The material sequenced was blood. This receptor was obtained from a female donor with papillary thyroid cancer or a benign thyroid nodule (not recorded which). Some clones in this sample may be carry-over from other donors' samples. J is TRBJ2-3 and V is TRBV3-1; D unresolved. The CDR3 reads CASSKGSNQRDTQYF. The CDR3 DNA reads as TGTGCCAGCAGCAAGGGCTCAAATCAGAGAGATACGCAGTATTTT.